The 25 T cell receptor beta chains given below trace back to one sample, sequenced in a study of T cell repertoires in cytomegalovirus infection. TCRdb reanalysed the reads using MiXCR and keeps one entry per CDR3 protein. Counted here are fewer than 400,000 distinct CDR3 sequences, less than 20% occurring once; the ten biggest clones make up approximately 10%. Sequencing was performed on PBMCs. All receptors derive from a human donor in good health (CMV status not recorded). Some clones in this sample may be carry-over from other donors' samples.

This clonotype was detected many times. V and J are TRBV7-9 and TRBJ2-1; no firm D call. The germline CDR1 and CDR2 sequences are SEHNR and FQNEAQ (reference sequence). The CDR3 spans 12 residues. V lost 5 bases, J lost 5 bases, and 7 bases lay in between. CDR3 DNA: TGTGCCAGCAGCCGAGAACACAATGAGCAGTTCTTC. The encoded protein is CASSREHNEQFF.

V usage is TRBV6-1 and J usage is TRBJ2-7, with D possibly being TRBD1 (7 bases). The V and J ends lost 1 base and 2 bases respectively, with 12 bases between them. This CDR3 has 15 residues. Per the germline V gene, CDR1 is MNHNS and CDR2 is SASEGT. In DNA, the CDR3 is TGTGCCAGCAGTGAAGTGGCAGGGGGGACCTACGAGCAGTACTTC. Translating it yields CASSEVAGGTYEQYF.

This clonotype was recorded a few times. The V gene is TRBV19, the J gene TRBJ2-7; either TRBD1 or TRBD2 may fit D (5 bases each). Trimming took off 4 bases at V and 3 bases at J, with 10 bases between the two ends. There are 13 residues in the CDR3. The germline V gene encodes CDR1 LNHDA and CDR2 SQIVND (reference sequence). The CDR3 is CASSTRGVYEQYF. DNA of the CDR3: TGTGCCAGTAGTACGAGAGGGGTCTACGAGCAGTACTTC.

The gene calls are TRBV5-1 and TRBJ2-3, with TRBD2 matching over 8 bases. J lost 4 bases, V lost 1 base, and 5 bases had no gene match. From germline, CDR1 is SGHRS and CDR2 YFSETQ. This CDR3 is built from 15 residues. The CDR3 spells CASSLSGLAPDTQYF. The CDR3 nucleotides read TGCGCCAGCAGCTTGTCTGGACTAGCCCCAGATACGCAGTATTTT.

This clonotype was counted ten times or more. The chain is built from TRBV4-1 and TRBJ2-3; D unresolved. There are 15 residues in the CDR3. The germline V and J ends were trimmed by 4 bases and 4 bases, with 15 bases remaining between them. Germline values: CDR1 MGHRA, CDR2 YSYEKL. The CDR3 reads CASSLPPGLSDTQYF. CDR3 DNA: TGCGCCAGCAGCCTCCCCCCCGGCTTATCAGATACGCAGTATTTT.

The V gene is TRBV18, the J gene TRBJ1-2; TRBD1 matches at 9 bases. CDR3 length: 17 residues. V shed 2 bases and J 0 bases; nucleotides not matched to a gene: 7. Germline values: CDR1 KGHSH, CDR2 LQKENI. The CDR3 reads CASSPGTGRTANYGYTF. The DNA of the CDR3 is TGTGCCAGCTCACCAGGGACAGGGAGGACAGCTAACTATGGCTACACCTTC.

This clonotype was picked up many times. The chain has TRBV10-3 and TRBJ1-1; D unclear. Germline CDR1 is ENHRY and CDR2 is SYGVKD. The CDR3 spans 13 residues. The V end was cut by 8 bases, the J end by 1 base, with 11 bases between. The CDR3 is CAISRQENTEAFF. The DNA for the CDR3 is TGTGCCATCTCCCGACAAGAGAACACTGAAGCTTTCTTT.

V and J are TRBV7-8 and TRBJ1-5, with a possible D match to TRBD1 (5 bases). The CDR3 spans 15 residues. Deletions cut 5 bases from V and 0 bases from J, with 11 bases between. Germline V lookup: CDR1 SGHVS, CDR2 FQNEAQ. In DNA form, the CDR3 reads TGTGCCAGCAGCCTCTGGGGGGGTAGCAATCAGCCCCAGCATTTT. Residues: CASSLWGGSNQPQHF. The whole variable domain, remainder taken from reference TRBV7-8 and TRBJ1-5, is GAGVSQSPRYKVAKRGQDVALRCDPISGHVSLFWYQQALGQGPEFLTYFQNEAQLDKSGLPSDRFFAERPEGSVSTLKIQRTQQEDSAVYLCASSLWGGSNQPQHFGDGTRLSIL.

This clonotype was observed many times. V gene TRBV7-6 combines with J gene TRBJ2-3; D unresolved. From germline, CDR1 is SGHVS and CDR2 FNYEAQ. This CDR3 is 13 amino acids long. The V and J ends lost 5 bases and 1 base respectively, with 7 bases between them. CDR3 DNA sequence: TGTGCCAGCAGCGGATGGGGCACAGATACGCAGTATTTT. Its protein product is CASSGWGTDTQYF.

V and J are TRBV4-1 and TRBJ1-1; the match to TRBD1 covers 7 bases. This CDR3 has 14 amino acids. The V and J ends lost 1 base and 5 bases, in that order; junction bases with no gene match: 4. Germline CDR1 MGHRA, CDR2 YSYEKL. In DNA form, the CDR3 reads TGCGCCAGCAGCCAAGGGGACAGCCCAACTGAAGCTTTCTTT. It codes for CASSQGDSPTEAFF.

This clonotype has only a few counts. The chain recombines TRBV11-3 with TRBJ1-6; D is ambiguous. The CDR3 loop spans 14 amino acids. V was shortened by 4 bases and J by 6 bases, with 10 bases between the two germline ends. Germline CDR1 and CDR2: SGHNT and YENEEA. CDR3 in amino acids: CASSSGDLNSPLHF. DNA of the CDR3: TGTGCCAGCAGCTCCGGAGACCTTAATTCACCCCTCCACTTT.

This clonotype was observed at least ten times. The chain recombines TRBV7-2 with TRBJ1-3; D gene uncertain. Trimming took off 2 bases at V and 3 bases at J, with 14 bases between the two ends. Germline assignment: CDR1 SGHTA and CDR2 FQGNSA. This CDR3 spans 16 amino acids. The CDR3 loop reads CASSLQPGWSGNTIYF. The CDR3 region has the DNA TGTGCCAGCAGCTTACAACCGGGATGGAGTGGAAACACCATATATTTT.

This clonotype was detected only once. The chain recombines TRBV9 with TRBJ2-1; D is uncertain. CDR3 length: 15 residues. The germline V and J ends were trimmed by 0 bases and 5 bases, with 12 bases remaining between them. Germline V gene data show CDR1 as SGDLS and CDR2 as YYNGEE. The CDR3 coding sequence is TGTGCCAGCAGCGTAGGGCTAGTCCCTCACAATGAGCAGTTCTTC. Translating gives CASSVGLVPHNEQFF.

The V and J genes are TRBV6-5 and TRBJ1-1, with a weak D call TRBD1 (6 bases). Germline V gene lookup returns CDR1 MNHEY and CDR2 SVGAGI. V was cut by 4 bases and J by 1 base, with 16 bases left in between. The CDR3 is made up of 16 amino acids. This CDR3 reads CASSSSLGHWNTEAFF. CDR3 sequence (DNA): TGTGCCAGCAGTTCATCTCTGGGACATTGGAACACTGAAGCTTTCTTT.

This clonotype occurred a few times. V usage is TRBV7-7 and J usage is TRBJ2-5, with no clear D. Germline values: CDR1 SSHAT, CDR2 FNYEAQ (reference sequence). The V and J ends lost 6 bases and 5 bases respectively, with 13 bases between them. CDR3 size: 13 residues. The DNA for the CDR3 is TGTGCCAGCAGTTGGTCTCAAAAGGAGACCCAGTACTTC. It encodes CASSWSQKETQYF.

The rearrangement uses TRBV2 and TRBJ2-3; 9 positions agree with TRBD2. The CDR3 length is 16 residues. Germline V gene sequence: CDR1 SNHLY, CDR2 FYNNEI. V lost 6 bases to trimming and J lost 8 bases; unmatched junction nucleotides: 15. CDR3 amino acids: CASSPPSAAGGGTQYF. The CDR3 bases are TGTGCCAGCAGCCCGCCGTCGGCGGCGGGAGGGGGTACGCAGTATTTT.

The rearrangement uses TRBV6-6 and TRBJ1-5; D remains unclear. The CDR3 totals 12 residues. CDR1 is MNHNY, CDR2 SVGAGI, per germline (reference sequence). V dropped 8 bases and J dropped 1 base, with 6 bases sitting between them. The CDR3 is CASHGSNQPQHF. The CDR3 nucleotides read TGTGCCAGCCACGGAAGCAATCAGCCCCAGCATTTT.

This clonotype came up a few times. The V call is TRBV20-1, the J call TRBJ2-7; no reliable D call. Germline CDR1 DFQATT, CDR2 SNEGSKA (reference sequence). V was clipped by 1 base and J by 6 bases, with 19 bases between them. This CDR3 spans 15 amino acids. CDR3 residues: CSARADETPPREQYF. In DNA, the CDR3 is TGCAGTGCTAGAGCGGACGAGACCCCCCCCCGCGAGCAGTACTTC.

This clonotype was detected ten times or more. The V and J genes are TRBV5-6 and TRBJ1-6, with TRBD1 matching over 8 bases. The CDR3 runs 14 residues. V shed 4 bases and J 7 bases; nucleotides not matched to a gene: 4. Germline CDR1 and CDR2: SGHDT and YYEEEE. The CDR3 DNA sequence: TGTGCCAGCAGCGCCCGGACAGGGAATTCACCCCTCCACTTT. Amino acids: CASSARTGNSPLHF.

This clonotype was counted only a few times. CDR3 in amino acids: CASSPRREAPLGEKLFF. The CDR3 region has the DNA TGTGCCAGCAGCCCCCGGAGGGAGGCCCCGTTGGGTGAAAAACTGTTTTTT. The chain links TRBV7-9 to TRBJ1-4; D unclear. The ends were cut back, 5 bases at V and 7 bases at J, with 23 bases in the middle. CDR1 SEHNR and CDR2 FQNEAQ come from the germline V gene (reference sequence). This CDR3 has 17 residues.

Many counts were recorded for this clonotype. V and J are TRBV12-5 and TRBJ2-5; D is uncertain. Trimming took 1 base from V and 5 from J, leaving 20 bases between them. The V gene's germline CDR1 is LGHNT and CDR2 FRNRAP. This CDR3 spans 17 amino acids. In nucleotides, the CDR3 is TGTGCTAGTGGTTTGGGTCTATTGGCGGCGAAAGGGGAGACCCAGTACTTC. Residues: CASGLGLLAAKGETQYF.

The chain carries TRBV20-1 and TRBJ1-3; D unresolved. The CDR3 runs to 13 residues. Trimming left V 7 bases short and J 0 bases short, with 10 bases between. The germline V gene encodes CDR1 DFQATT and CDR2 SNEGSKA (reference sequence). DNA for the CDR3: TGCAGTGTTGCAGGAAACTCTGGAAACACCATATATTTT. It yields the protein CSVAGNSGNTIYF.

The genes are TRBV6-6 and TRBJ2-3; 8 bases fit TRBD1. The CDR3 has 17 residues. The V segment lost 5 bases and the J segment 4 bases; nucleotides outside the gene matches: 14. Germline V lookup: CDR1 MNHNY, CDR2 SVGAGI (reference sequence). The CDR3 reads CASSVLLRQGWPDTQYF. The CDR3 DNA follows: TGTGCCAGCAGTGTCCTACTACGACAGGGGTGGCCAGATACGCAGTATTTT.

This clonotype was counted many times. The V and J genes are TRBV6-2 or TRBV6-3 and TRBJ2-3; tentatively, D is TRBD1 (5 bases). Trimming cost V 8 bases and J 2 bases, with 14 bases left between them. This CDR3 contains 14 residues. Germline loops: CDR1 MNHEY, CDR2 SVGEGT. Here the CDR3 reads CASSRQTNTDTQYF. CDR3 DNA sequence: TGTGCCAGCTCCCGACAGACAAACACAGATACGCAGTATTTT.

The chain employs TRBV6-5 and TRBJ1-1; D not certain. The CDR3 extends over 13 amino acids. Trimming pared 2 bases from V and 3 bases from J, leaving 7 bases between. Germline CDR1 reads MNHEY; CDR2 reads SVGAGI. The CDR3 nucleotides are TGTGCCAGCAGTTACAGGGCGGACACTGAAGCTTTCTTT. Protein: CASSYRADTEAFF.